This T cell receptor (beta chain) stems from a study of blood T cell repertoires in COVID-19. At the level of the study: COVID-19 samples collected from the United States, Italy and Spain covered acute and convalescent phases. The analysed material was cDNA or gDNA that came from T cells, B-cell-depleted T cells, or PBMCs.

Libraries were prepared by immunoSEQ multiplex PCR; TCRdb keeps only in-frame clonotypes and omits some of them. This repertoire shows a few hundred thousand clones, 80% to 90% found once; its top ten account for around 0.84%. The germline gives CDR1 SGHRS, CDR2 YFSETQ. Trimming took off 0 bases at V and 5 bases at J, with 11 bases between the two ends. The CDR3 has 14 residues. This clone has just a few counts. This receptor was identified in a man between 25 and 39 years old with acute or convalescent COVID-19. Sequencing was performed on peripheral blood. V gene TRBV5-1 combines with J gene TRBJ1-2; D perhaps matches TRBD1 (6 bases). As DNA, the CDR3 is TGCGCCAGCAGCTTGGGACAGGCAGTATATGGCTACACCTTC. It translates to CASSLGQAVYGYTF.